This TCR beta chain was sequenced in a study of shared clonotypes between healthy human individuals. Whole-study results and caveats: Clonotypes not shared had lower generation probabilities than those common to all four donors.

Terminally differentiated effector memory CD45RA+ cells were excluded from the naive CD8 cells, which were CD45RO-negative and positively selected for CCR7. Healthy HIV-negative adults without recent acute infections or vaccinations served as donors. Original methodology: Filtering differed, since immunoSEQ gave only junction sequences and no quality scores. Data came from immunoSEQ multiplex PCR; TCRdb stores just in-frame clones and leaves some out. V, J and clone size derive from that table, while D and trimming were established from the DNA sequence. The sample has under 850,000 clones; 92% are singletons. From germline, CDR1 is SGDLS and CDR2 YYNGEE. V lost 3 bases and J lost 5, with 10 bases in between. CDR3 size: 13 residues. Of note for this clone: Its antigen is not identified.

Sequenced input: naive CD8+ T cells sorted from blood. The gene calls are TRBV9 and TRBJ2-3; no firm D call. The sequence was collected from a man aged 25 to 40 in good health. CDR3 protein: CASSAPLVDTQYF. The CDR3 DNA reads as TGTGCCAGCAGCGCGCCCCTCGTAGATACGCAGTATTTT.